This is a list of T cell receptor beta chains from one sample in a study of T cell repertoires in cytomegalovirus infection. TCRdb passed the reads through MiXCR, listing each CDR3 protein once. The sample holds roughly 140,000 distinct CDR3 sequences, around a quarter seen once. The specimen sequenced was PBMCs. These receptor sequences come from a human donor in good health (CMV status not recorded). Some clones in this sample may be carry-over from other donors' samples. The CDR3 runs from the conserved cysteine through the conserved F or W. Each record gives: clone size, J gene, V gene, D gene, CDR3 protein, CDR3 DNA. D genes are given only for firm matches. For some rows the clone size is stated as once, few or many, or as a class when expanded; others skip it.

>few|TRBJ2-3|TRBV10-3|NA
CAIAVSADTQYF
TGTGCCATCGCCGTTTCCGCAGATACGCAGTATTTT
>few|TRBJ2-3|TRBV24-1|TRBD1
CATGQGADTQYF
TGTGCCACTGGACAGGGGGCAGATACGCAGTATTTT
>NA|TRBJ2-7|TRBV20-1|TRBD1
CSALRADRGYEQYF
TGCAGTGCCCTGCGCGCGGACAGGGGATACGAGCAGTACTTC
>NA|TRBJ1-1|TRBV7-9|TRBD1
CASSPLQGRNTEAFF
TGTGCCAGCAGCCCCCTACAGGGGAGGAACACTGAAGCTTTCTTT
>NA|TRBJ2-7|TRBV5-1|NA
CASSLETGLYEQYF
TGCGCCAGCAGCTTGGAGACAGGCCTCTACGAGCAGTACTTC
>NA|TRBJ1-1|TRBV2|TRBD1
CASTRYRGSYTEAFF
TGTGCCAGCACCCGATACAGGGGGTCGTACACTGAAGCTTTCTTT
>NA|TRBJ2-5|TRBV29-1|NA
CSGLGGQETQYF
TGCAGCGGACTAGGGGGGCAAGAGACCCAGTACTTC
>many|TRBJ1-1|TRBV7-2|TRBD1
CASSSWTGGTEAFF
TGTGCCAGCAGCTCCTGGACAGGGGGCACTGAAGCTTTCTTT
>NA|TRBJ2-1|TRBV7-2|NA
CASSREVRDQRKRSSYNEQFF
TGTGCCAGCAGCAGGGAAGTCCGGGACCAGCGGAAACGCAGCTCCTACAATGAGCAGTTCTTC
>NA|TRBJ2-1|TRBV7-9|NA
CASSPSYEQFF
TGTGCCAGCAGCCCCAGCTATGAGCAGTTCTTC
>once|TRBJ2-5|TRBV19|TRBD2
CASSISSGKETQYF
TGTGCCAGTAGTATCTCTAGCGGGAAAGAGACCCAGTACTTC
>many|TRBJ2-1|TRBV2|TRBD2
CASSKLAGGSIEQFF
TGTGCCAGCAGTAAACTAGCGGGGGGTTCTATCGAGCAGTTCTTC
>many|TRBJ1-1|TRBV28|TRBD1
CASSLRGRGQTEAFF
TGTGCCAGCAGTTTGCGCGGAAGGGGGCAAACTGAAGCTTTCTTT
>NA|TRBJ1-1|TRBV4-1|NA
CASRQAQRGGTEAFF
TGCGCCAGCAGGCAAGCTCAGAGGGGGGGCACTGAAGCTTTCTTT
>NA|TRBJ2-1|TRBV3-1|NA
CASSPRDIYNEQFF
TGTGCCAGCAGCCCAAGGGACATCTACAATGAGCAGTTCTTC
>few|TRBJ2-2|TRBV7-9|NA
CASSLDVGAGELFF
TGTGCCAGCAGCTTAGATGTCGGGGCCGGGGAGCTGTTTTTT
>many|TRBJ2-7|TRBV7-9|NA
CASSLSHQGGIEQYF
TGTGCCAGCAGCTTATCCCACCAGGGCGGGATAGAGCAGTACTTC
>few|TRBJ1-4|TRBV20-1|NA
CSASRGRGGSEKLFF
TGCAGTGCTAGTCGGGGGAGGGGGGGCTCAGAAAAACTGTTTTTT
>NA|TRBJ1-4|TRBV12-3/TRBV12-4|NA
CASAGRVEKLFF
TGTGCCAGCGCGGGTAGGGTCGAAAAACTGTTTTTT
>NA|TRBJ2-7|TRBV14|TRBD2
CASSRVAGTSIYEQYF
TGTGCCAGCAGCCGGGTCGCCGGGACTAGTATCTACGAGCAGTACTTC
>NA|TRBJ2-6|TRBV7-2|TRBD1
CASSAPGQGAGANVLTF
TGTGCCAGCAGCGCACCCGGACAGGGTGCTGGGGCCAACGTCCTGACTTTC
>few|TRBJ2-1|TRBV7-2|TRBD2
CASSLGRGDHNEQFF
TGTGCCAGCAGCTTAGGACGGGGGGACCACAATGAGCAGTTCTTC
>NA|TRBJ2-7|TRBV6-6|TRBD1
CASSYSSNRWLDRRREQYF
TGTGCCAGCAGTTACTCCTCGAATCGATGGCTGGACAGGAGACGGGAGCAGTACTTC
>NA|TRBJ2-5|TRBV7-9|NA
CASSPVWGEQETQYF
TGTGCCAGCAGCCCGGTTTGGGGGGAACAAGAGACCCAGTACTTC
>NA|TRBJ2-2|TRBV5-8|NA
CASRRTTGELFF
TGTGCCAGCAGGCGGACCACCGGGGAGCTGTTTTTT
>once|TRBJ2-7|TRBV19|NA
CASSMYGQGRNTYEQYF
TGTGCCAGTAGTATGTATGGTCAGGGAAGGAACACGTACGAGCAGTACTTC
>many|TRBJ2-3|TRBV7-6|NA
CASSLAGRGAGDTQYF
TGTGCCAGCAGCTTAGCGGGTCGGGGGGCCGGAGATACGCAGTATTTT
>NA|TRBJ2-7|TRBV28|TRBD1
CASSFGGQFSYEQYF
TGTGCCAGCAGTTTTGGGGGACAGTTCTCCTACGAGCAGTACTTC
>NA|TRBJ2-5|TRBV20-1|NA
CSARNLETQYF
TGCAGTGCAAGAAATCTGGAGACCCAGTACTTC
>few|TRBJ1-5|TRBV6-2/TRBV6-3|NA
CASRTRDYSNQPQHF
TGTGCCAGCAGGACCCGGGATTATAGCAATCAGCCCCAGCATTTT
>few|TRBJ2-2|TRBV6-8|NA
CASSYTSGSAGELFF
TGTGCCAGCAGTTACACCAGCGGTTCGGCCGGGGAGCTGTTTTTT
>many|TRBJ2-7|TRBV7-4|TRBD1
CASLPPRDSHYEQYF
TGTGCCAGCCTCCCACCCCGGGACAGCCACTACGAGCAGTACTTC
>few|TRBJ1-1|TRBV27|NA
CASSSVRVVGTEAFF
TGTGCCAGCAGTTCCGTGCGGGTGGTGGGCACTGAAGCTTTCTTT
>NA|TRBJ2-5|TRBV7-8|NA
CASSSTPRAEETQYF
TGTGCCAGCAGCTCCACCCCTCGGGCGGAGGAGACCCAGTACTTC
>NA|TRBJ2-2|TRBV20-1|TRBD2
CSATTGGTGELFF
TGCAGTGCCACAACGGGGGGAACCGGGGAGCTGTTTTTT
>NA|TRBJ2-2|TRBV9|TRBD2
CASSSLAGGPTGELFF
TGTGCCAGCAGCTCACTAGCGGGAGGGCCCACCGGGGAGCTGTTTTTT
>few|TRBJ1-2|TRBV28|TRBD1
CASSSLDREDYTF
TGTGCCAGCAGTTCTCTTGACAGGGAAGACTACACCTTC
>NA|TRBJ1-2|TRBV5-5|NA
CASSFGLLDNYGYTF
TGTGCCAGCAGCTTCGGCCTCCTCGATAACTATGGCTACACCTTC
>NA|TRBJ1-1|TRBV28|NA
CASSFVGYTEAFF
TGTGCCAGCAGTTTCGTTGGTTACACTGAAGCTTTCTTT
>many|TRBJ1-1|TRBV6-1|NA
CASGDSNTEAFF
TGTGCCAGCGGGGATTCAAACACTGAAGCTTTCTTT
>many|TRBJ1-4|TRBV7-2|TRBD1
CASSLDRDEKLFF
TGTGCCAGCAGCCTTGACAGGGACGAAAAACTGTTTTTT
>NA|TRBJ2-1|TRBV19|NA
CASSPPAGRLNEQFF
TGTGCCAGTAGTCCCCCCGCGGGACGGCTCAATGAGCAGTTCTTC
>NA|TRBJ2-3|TRBV10-2|NA
CASKELRDTQYF
TGCGCCAGCAAAGAACTCCGAGATACGCAGTATTTT
>NA|TRBJ2-3|TRBV29-1|NA
CSACWGSQDTQYF
TGCAGCGCCTGCTGGGGGTCTCAAGATACGCAGTATTTT